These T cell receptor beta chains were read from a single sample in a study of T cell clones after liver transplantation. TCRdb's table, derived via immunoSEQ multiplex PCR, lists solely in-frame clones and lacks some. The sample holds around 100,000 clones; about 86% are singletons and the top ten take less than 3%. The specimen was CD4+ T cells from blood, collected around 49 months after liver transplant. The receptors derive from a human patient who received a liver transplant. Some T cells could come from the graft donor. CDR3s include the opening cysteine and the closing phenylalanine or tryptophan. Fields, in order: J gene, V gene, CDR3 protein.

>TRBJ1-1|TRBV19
CASSTWGGRGNTEAFF
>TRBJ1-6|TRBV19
CASTNDRISPLHF
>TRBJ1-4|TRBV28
CASREGPTNEKLFF
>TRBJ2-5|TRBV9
CASSAWTGRLGETQYF
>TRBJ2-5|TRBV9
CASSALGGAGETQYF
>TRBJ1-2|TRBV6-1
CASSELSQGGNYGYTF
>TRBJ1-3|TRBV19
CASTRGGSGNTIYF
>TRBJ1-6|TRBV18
CASSPPTGRDSPLHF
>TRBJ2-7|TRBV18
CASSPPGTGHYEQYF
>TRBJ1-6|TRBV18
CASSRDSYNSPLHF
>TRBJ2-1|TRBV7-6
CASSPVGAGYNEQFF
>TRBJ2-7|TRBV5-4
CASSLAGGSSGEQYF
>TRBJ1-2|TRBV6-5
CASSYSGTNYGYTF
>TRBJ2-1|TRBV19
CASTETRSSYNEQFF
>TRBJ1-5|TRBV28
CASSAGALISYSNQPQHF
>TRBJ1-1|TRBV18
CASSPPQGVNTEAFF